This T cell receptor beta chain was identified during a study of T cell responses to AZD1222 COVID-19 vaccine. A word on this clone: As yet, its antigen is unknown.

Overall study findings and caveats: Reports say nearly half of spike-specific TCRs go after unmutated variant regions. Baseline seropositives among AZD1222 recipients totaled only five to seven. Rises in breadth and depth of Spike-specific TCRs came after two AZD1222 doses.

The method was immunoSEQ multiplex PCR; TCRdb's version includes in-frame clones alone and lacks a portion of them. The sample lists around 99,000 clones, approximately 94% occurring once. Germline CDR1 reads SGDLS; CDR2 reads YYNGEE. V lost 6 bases to trimming and J lost 5 bases, with 11 bases between them. There are 12 residues in the CDR3. The sequenced sample was peripheral blood, obtained on day 0 of AZD1222 vaccination. This chain connects TRBV9 to TRBJ2-5; D might be TRBD1 or TRBD2, each matching 5 bases. The TCR originated in an adult in good health. Written as DNA, the CDR3 is TGTGCCAGCAACAAAGAGGGGGAGACCCAGTACTTC. It encodes CASNKEGETQYF.